This entry is about one TCR beta chain. Its antigen remains unidentified. The sample belongs to a study of T cell responses to AZD1222 COVID-19 vaccine. Germline CDR1 is MGHRA and CDR2 is YSYEKL. V lost 0 bases and J 4 bases, leaving 16 bases between the germline ends. This CDR3 is 17 amino acids long. Points from the study as a whole: Reports say nearly half of spike-specific TCRs go after unmutated variant regions. The span of vaccine-associated CD4 TCRs extended across spike, with dominance at 160-218 and 743-854. Only six individuals given AZD1222 were seropositive at baseline.

Repertoires were generated with immunoSEQ multiplex PCR, while TCRdb's copy carries only in-frame clones and drops some. Found here are around 150,000 clones, around 93% of them singletons; the top ten hold roughly 3.5%. Second-dose intervals near 4 or 12 weeks were combined. The chain has TRBV4-1 and TRBJ1-3; no reliable D call. The source is an adult who received the AZD1222 COVID-19 vaccine. This specimen consisted of peripheral blood, obtained 28 days after the second AZD1222 dose. The CDR3: CASSQEVVGTVGNTIYF. DNA of the CDR3: TGCGCCAGCAGCCAAGAGGTCGTCGGCACAGTCGGAAACACCATATATTTT.